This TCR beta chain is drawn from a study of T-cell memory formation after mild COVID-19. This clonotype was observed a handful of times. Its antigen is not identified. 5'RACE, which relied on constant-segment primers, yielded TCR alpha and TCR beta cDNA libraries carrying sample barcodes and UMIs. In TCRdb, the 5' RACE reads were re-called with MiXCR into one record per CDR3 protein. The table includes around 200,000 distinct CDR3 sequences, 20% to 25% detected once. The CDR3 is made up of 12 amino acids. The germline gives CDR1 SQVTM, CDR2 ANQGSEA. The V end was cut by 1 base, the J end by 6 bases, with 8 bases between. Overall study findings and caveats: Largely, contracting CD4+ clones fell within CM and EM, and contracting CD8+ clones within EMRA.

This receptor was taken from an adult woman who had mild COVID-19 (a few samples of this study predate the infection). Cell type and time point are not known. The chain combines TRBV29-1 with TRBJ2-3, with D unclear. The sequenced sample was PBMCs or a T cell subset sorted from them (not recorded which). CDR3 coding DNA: TGCAGCGTTGAAGCGGAGTGGGATACGCAGTATTTT. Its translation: CSVEAEWDTQYF.